This T cell receptor beta chain is drawn from a study of radiotherapy plus CTLA-4 blockade in lung cancer. Germline V gives CDR1 LNHNV, CDR2 YYDKDF (reference sequence). Deletions cut 3 bases from V and 4 bases from J, with 19 bases between. The CDR3 runs to 16 residues. CTLA-4 blockade with ipilimumab, together with focal radiation, was given to patients with chemo-refractory metastatic non-small-cell lung cancer. A word on this clone: What it recognizes is unknown.

Measured with immunoSEQ multiplex PCR; TCRdb has only the in-frame clones, and not every one. The top ten hold about 3.3% of the sample, which has some 110,000 clones, 81% seen once. Study results and limitations: In blood, tumor-derived TCR clones expanded after radiotherapy plus ipilimumab.

Source: peripheral blood, taken from a patient treated with radiotherapy plus ipilimumab. The J gene is TRBJ2-7, the V gene TRBV15; the D call may be TRBD1 or TRBD2 (7 bases each). The receptor was isolated from a human donor with non-small cell lung cancer that progressed on radiotherapy plus ipilimumab. Some clones in this sample may be carry-over from other donors' samples. This chain's CDR3 is CATSREAGGGVYEQYF. The CDR3 DNA follows: TGTGCCACCAGCAGGGAAGCAGGGGGGGGAGTTTACGAGCAGTACTTC.